This T cell receptor (beta chain) originates from a study of identical twins. Study-level points and caveats: Within twin pairs, the out-of-frame alpha sequences they shared showed excess low generation probability.

Trimming removed 0 bases at V and 1 base at J, with 9 bases between. The germline V gene has CDR1 MGHRA and CDR2 YSYEKL. The CDR3 extends over 16 amino acids. cDNA molecules carried unique molecular identifiers, and template switching added a universal primer site. TCRdb processed the 5' RACE reads anew with MiXCR; each CDR3 protein has one entry. The repertoire consists of 690,000 or so distinct CDR3 sequences, with less than 10% occurring once and the leading ten covering 0.98%. This clonotype was counted at least ten times. Its antigen remains unidentified. This same sample was also part of a study on yellow fever vaccine responses in identical twins. This second study says: Each twin's T cell response to the vaccine was reported to look partly convergent and partly personalized.

Material for sequencing was PBMCs. This sequence was found in a woman between 18 and 29 years old in good health. V gene TRBV4-1 combines with J gene TRBJ2-2, with D perhaps TRBD1 (6 bases). CDR3 DNA: TGCGCCAGCAGCCAAGATACAGGGATGAACACCGGGGAGCTGTTTTTT. Translating it yields CASSQDTGMNTGELFF.